The clone carrying this T cell receptor (beta chain) was seen repeatedly, ten times or more. Its antigen is unidentified. TCRdb re-called the multiplex PCR reads with MiXCR, one entry per CDR3 protein. The sample records around 250,000 distinct CDR3 sequences, about 34% being singletons. This CDR3 spans 15 amino acids. Germline CDR1 reads GTSNPN; CDR2 reads SVGIG (reference sequence). Trimming cost V 0 bases and J 6 bases, with 17 bases left between them. The record originates from a study of breast tumors, draining lymph nodes, adjacent tissues. Breast cancer patients provided tissue from their axillary draining lymph nodes. Study-level points and caveats: The lymph node origin of tumor T cells was framed as consistent with a hypothesis, not demonstrated. The data were judged consistent with most tumor T cells coming from lymph node and expanding in tumor. Luminal-like breast cancer showed significantly higher tumor–nontumor repertoire similarity than basal-like.

Sequenced material: axillary lymph node tissue. The TCR originated in a female donor with breast cancer. Some clones in this sample may be carry-over from other donors' samples. The chain employs TRBV30 and TRBJ1-2; a weak D match, TRBD1 (6 bases). CDR3 amino acids: CAWSVLGGRGNGYTF. CDR3 nucleotide sequence: TGTGCCTGGAGTGTTTTAGGGGGGCGCGGGAATGGCTACACCTTC.